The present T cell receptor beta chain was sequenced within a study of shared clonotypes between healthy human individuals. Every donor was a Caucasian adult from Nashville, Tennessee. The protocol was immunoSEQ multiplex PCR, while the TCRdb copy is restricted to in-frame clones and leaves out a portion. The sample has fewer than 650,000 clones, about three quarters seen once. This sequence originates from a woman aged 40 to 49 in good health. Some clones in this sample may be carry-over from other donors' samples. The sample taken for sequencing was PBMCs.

As DNA, the CDR3 is TGTGCCAGCAGCTCGGGACACCTGAACACTGAAGCTTTCTTT. As protein: CASSSGHLNTEAFF. This rearrangement joins TRBV21-1 to TRBJ1-1; the D call TRBD1 from the table was never checked on the DNA. TRBV21-1 is flagged as a pseudogene. The CDR3 has 14 residues.